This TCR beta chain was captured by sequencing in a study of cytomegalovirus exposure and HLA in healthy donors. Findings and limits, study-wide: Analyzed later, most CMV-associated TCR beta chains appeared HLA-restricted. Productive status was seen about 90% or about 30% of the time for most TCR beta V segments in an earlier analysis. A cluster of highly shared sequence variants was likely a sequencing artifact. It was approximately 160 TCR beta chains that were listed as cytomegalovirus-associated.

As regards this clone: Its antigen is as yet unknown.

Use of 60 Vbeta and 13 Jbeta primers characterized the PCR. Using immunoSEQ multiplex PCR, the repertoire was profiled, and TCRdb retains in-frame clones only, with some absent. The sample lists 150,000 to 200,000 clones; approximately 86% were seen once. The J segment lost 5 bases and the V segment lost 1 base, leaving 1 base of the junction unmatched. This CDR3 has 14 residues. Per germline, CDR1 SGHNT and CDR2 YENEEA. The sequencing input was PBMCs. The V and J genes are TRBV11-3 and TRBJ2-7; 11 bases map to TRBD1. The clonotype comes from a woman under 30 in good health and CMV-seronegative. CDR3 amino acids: CASSLGTGGDEQYF. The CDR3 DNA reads TGTGCCAGCAGCTTAGGGACAGGGGGCGACGAGCAGTACTTC.